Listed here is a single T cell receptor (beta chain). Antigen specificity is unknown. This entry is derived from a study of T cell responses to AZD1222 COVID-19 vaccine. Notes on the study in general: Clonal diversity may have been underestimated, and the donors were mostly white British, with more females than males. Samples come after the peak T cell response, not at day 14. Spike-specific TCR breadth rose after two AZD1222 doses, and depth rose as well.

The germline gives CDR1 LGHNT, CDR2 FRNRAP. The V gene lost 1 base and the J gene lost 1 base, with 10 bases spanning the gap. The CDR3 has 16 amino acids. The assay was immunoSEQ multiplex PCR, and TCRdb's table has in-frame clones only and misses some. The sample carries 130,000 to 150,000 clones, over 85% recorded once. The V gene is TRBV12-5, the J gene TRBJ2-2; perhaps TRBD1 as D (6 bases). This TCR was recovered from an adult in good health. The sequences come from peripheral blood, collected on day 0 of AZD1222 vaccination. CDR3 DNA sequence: TGTGCTAGTGGTTTGGCCAAGGGGGAGAACACCGGGGAGCTGTTTTTT. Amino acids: CASGLAKGENTGELFF.